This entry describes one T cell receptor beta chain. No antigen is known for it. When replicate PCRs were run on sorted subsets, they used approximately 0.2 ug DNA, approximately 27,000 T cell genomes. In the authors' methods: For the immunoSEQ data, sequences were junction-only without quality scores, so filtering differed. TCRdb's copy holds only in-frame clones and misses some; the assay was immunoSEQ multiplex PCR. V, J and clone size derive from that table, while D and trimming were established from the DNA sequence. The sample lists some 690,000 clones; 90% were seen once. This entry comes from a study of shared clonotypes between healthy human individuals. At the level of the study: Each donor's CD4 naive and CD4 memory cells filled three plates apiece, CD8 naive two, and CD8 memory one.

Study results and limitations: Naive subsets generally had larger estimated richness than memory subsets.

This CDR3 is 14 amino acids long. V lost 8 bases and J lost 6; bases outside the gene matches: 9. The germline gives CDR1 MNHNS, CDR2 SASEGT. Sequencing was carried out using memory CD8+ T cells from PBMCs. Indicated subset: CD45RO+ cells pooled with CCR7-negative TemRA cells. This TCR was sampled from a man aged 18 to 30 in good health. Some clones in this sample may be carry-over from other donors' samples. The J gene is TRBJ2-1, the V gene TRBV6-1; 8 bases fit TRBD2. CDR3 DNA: TGTGCCAGCGAGGAGGTAGCGGGGTTCAATGAGCAGTTCTTC. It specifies CASEEVAGFNEQFF.